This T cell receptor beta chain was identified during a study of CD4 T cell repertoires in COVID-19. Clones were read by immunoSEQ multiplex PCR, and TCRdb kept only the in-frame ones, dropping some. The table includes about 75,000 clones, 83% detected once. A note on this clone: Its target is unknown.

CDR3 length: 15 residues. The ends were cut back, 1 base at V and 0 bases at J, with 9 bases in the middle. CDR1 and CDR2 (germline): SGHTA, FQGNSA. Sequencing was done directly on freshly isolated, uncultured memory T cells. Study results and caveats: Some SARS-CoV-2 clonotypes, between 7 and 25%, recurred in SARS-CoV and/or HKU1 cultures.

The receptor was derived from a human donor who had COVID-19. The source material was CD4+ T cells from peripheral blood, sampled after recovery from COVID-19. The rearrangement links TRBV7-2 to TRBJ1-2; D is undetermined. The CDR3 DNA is TGTGCCAGCAGCTTAGTCCCCTTAGCTAACTATGGCTACACCTTC. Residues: CASSLVPLANYGYTF.